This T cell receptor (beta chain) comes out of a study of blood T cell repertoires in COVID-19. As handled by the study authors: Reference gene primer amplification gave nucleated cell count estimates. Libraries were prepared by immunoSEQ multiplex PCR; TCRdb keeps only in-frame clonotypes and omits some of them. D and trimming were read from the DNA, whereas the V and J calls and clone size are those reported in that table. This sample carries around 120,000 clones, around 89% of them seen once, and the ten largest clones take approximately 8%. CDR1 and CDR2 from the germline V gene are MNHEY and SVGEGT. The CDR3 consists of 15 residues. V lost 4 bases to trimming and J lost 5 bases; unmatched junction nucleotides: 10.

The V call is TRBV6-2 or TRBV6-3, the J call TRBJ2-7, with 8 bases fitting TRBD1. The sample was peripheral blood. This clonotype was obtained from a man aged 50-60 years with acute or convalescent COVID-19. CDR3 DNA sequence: TGTGCCAGCAGTTTTTCCGCCAGGGGGCTGGACGAGCAGTACTTC. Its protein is CASSFSARGLDEQYF.